This TCR beta chain derives from a study of shared clonotypes between healthy human individuals. The study, taken as a whole, reports: Donor clonotype sharing was expected to depend on sequencing depth.

Turning to this clone: What it binds is not known.

There are 13 residues in the CDR3. Naive CD8 cells lacked CD45RO and underwent positive selection for CCR7, leaving out terminally differentiated effector memory CD45RA+ cells. Adults of Caucasian background living in Nashville, Tennessee made up all donors. This was a deep-level run. TCRdb's copy holds only in-frame clones and misses some; the assay was immunoSEQ multiplex PCR. The sample contains some 2 million clones, roughly 94% of which appear only once. This TCR was recovered from a man aged 18-30 years in good health. The sequencing sample was made of naive CD8+ T cells sorted from blood. The chain has TRBV21-1 and TRBJ2-7; the table's D call of TRBD1 was not tested on the DNA. TRBV21-1 is designated a pseudogene. The CDR3 sequence: CASSKVRQGRQYF. The CDR3 DNA follows: TGTGCCAGCAGCAAAGTCCGACAGGGCCGGCAGTACTTC.